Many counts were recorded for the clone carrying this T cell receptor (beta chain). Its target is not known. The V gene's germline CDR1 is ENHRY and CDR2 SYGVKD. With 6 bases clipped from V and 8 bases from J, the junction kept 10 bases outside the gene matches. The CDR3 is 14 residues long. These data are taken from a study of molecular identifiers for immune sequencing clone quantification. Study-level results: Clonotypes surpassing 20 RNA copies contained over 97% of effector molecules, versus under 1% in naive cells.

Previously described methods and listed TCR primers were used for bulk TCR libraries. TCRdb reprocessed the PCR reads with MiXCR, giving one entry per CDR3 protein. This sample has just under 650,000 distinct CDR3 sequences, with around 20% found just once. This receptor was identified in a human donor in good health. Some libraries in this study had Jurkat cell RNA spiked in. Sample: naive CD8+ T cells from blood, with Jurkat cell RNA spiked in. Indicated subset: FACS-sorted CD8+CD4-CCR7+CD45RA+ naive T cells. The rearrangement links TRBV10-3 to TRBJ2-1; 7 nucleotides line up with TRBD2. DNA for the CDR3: TGTGCCATCAGCGGGGGGTCCCTACGCGATGAGCAGTTCTTC. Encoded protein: CAISGGSLRDEQFF.